This T cell receptor (beta chain) derives from a study of CD8 T cells in ankylosing spondylitis (dated by TCRdb to 2016 to 2017). Describing the broader study: To find TCR variants linked to disease, the study profiled T cell receptor beta repertoires in ankylosing spondylitis patients and healthy donors. Peripheral blood samples were taken, and synovial fluid was additionally collected from ankylosing spondylitis patients. The full study cohort comprised 25 ankylosing spondylitis patients and approximately 100 healthy donors.

Cut back by 4 bases and 4 bases, the V and J ends lie 22 bases apart. The CDR3 contains 17 residues, cysteine and phenylalanine counted. Only the CDR3 DNA is retained, 51 bases long and in frame from the first base. CDR1 LGHNA and CDR2 YSLEER are derived from the germline V gene. What the work shows at the level of the full study, not this receptor alone: Some of the motif variants had been reported before in the synovial fluid and blood of reactive arthritis patients, a finding that suggests common disease-initiation mechanisms. A TCR beta motif of eight highly homologous amino acid variants appeared characteristic of blood from ankylosing spondylitis patients. In peripheral blood, the disease-linked clones were found at relatively low frequencies and had a CD8+ phenotype. Significant enrichment of the disease-linked clones was reported in matched synovial fluid samples from ankylosing spondylitis patients.

This clonotype was counted at least ten times. The clone's antigen remains unknown. The sample holds no much larger clone one base away, and base qualities are not on file. Sequencing was carried out with an Illumina HiSeq 2500. Quantitative 5'-RACE with molecular barcodes was used to prepare TCR beta libraries. The authors' analysis ran thus. A new computational method based on a probabilistic model of VDJ rearrangement was used to identify disease-linked TCR variants. TCRdb ran its own pipeline on the public reads, namely fastp trimming at Q25 and MiXCR clone calling, and kept in-frame beta chains. CDR3 protein duplicates are merged, each entry listing the most common genes and DNA. TCRdb, not the authors, supplied the V and J calls. Here the sample has 130,000 or so distinct CDR3 sequences; 7% occur a single time. The ten largest clones add up to 9% to 15% of the sample.

The rearrangement joined TRBV4-3 to TRBJ1-2; no confident D gene assignment can be made. Sample: blood, either unsorted or a sorted T cell fraction (not recorded which). The clonotype comes from a male donor with ankylosing spondylitis or in good health (not recorded which). In nucleotide form, the sequence is TGCGCCAGCAGCCGGTCCTTAGACGGTACCTTAGGCTATGGCTACACCTTC. It encodes CASSRSLDGTLGYGYTF.